Included here is one T cell receptor beta chain sequence, with context. Trimming took 3 bases from V and 8 from J, leaving 29 bases between them. Per the germline V gene, CDR1 is MDHEN and CDR2 is SYDVKM. The CDR3 extends over 18 amino acids. This sample was taken from a study of blood T cell repertoires in COVID-19. Assay used: immunoSEQ multiplex PCR; TCRdb lists only in-frame clones, some missing. The table includes fewer than 400,000 clones, more than 85% detected once. The chain is built from TRBV28 and TRBJ2-7, with unresolved D. This TCR derives from a woman between 25 and 40 years old who had recovered from COVID-19. The sequencing input was PBMCs or T cells enriched from blood (not recorded which). The CDR3: CASSFIDTLPLRSAKQYF. The CDR3 coding sequence is TGTGCCAGCAGTTTTATCGACACCCTTCCTCTACGATCAGCTAAGCAGTACTTC.